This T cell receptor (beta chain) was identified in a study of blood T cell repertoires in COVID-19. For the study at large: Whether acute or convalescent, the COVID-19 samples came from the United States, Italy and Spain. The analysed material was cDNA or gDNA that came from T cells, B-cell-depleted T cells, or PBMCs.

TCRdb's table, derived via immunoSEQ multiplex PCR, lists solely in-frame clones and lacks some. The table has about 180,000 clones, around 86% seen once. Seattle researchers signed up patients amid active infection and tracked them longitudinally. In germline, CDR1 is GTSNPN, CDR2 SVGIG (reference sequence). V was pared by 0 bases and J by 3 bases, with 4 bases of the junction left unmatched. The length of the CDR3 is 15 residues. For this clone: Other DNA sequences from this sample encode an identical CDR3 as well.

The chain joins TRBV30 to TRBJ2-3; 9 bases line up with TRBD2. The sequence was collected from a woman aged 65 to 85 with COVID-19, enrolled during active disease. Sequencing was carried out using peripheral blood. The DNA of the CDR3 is TGTGCCTGGAGTGTCCTTAGCGGGAGAACAGATACGCAGTATTTT. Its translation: CAWSVLSGRTDTQYF.